Reported below is one T cell receptor (beta chain). The V and J ends lost 3 bases and 1 base respectively, with 12 bases between them. The CDR3 is made up of 15 amino acids. CDR1 and CDR2 from the germline V gene are MNHEY and SVGAGI. Libraries were prepared by immunoSEQ multiplex PCR; TCRdb keeps only in-frame clonotypes and omits some of them. The sample holds about 60,000 clones, about 89% seen once. This sample was taken from a study of OX40 agonist ivuxolimab in advanced cancers. At the level of the study: Hepatocellular carcinoma, melanoma, renal cell or head and neck cancer occurred in dose-escalation patients.

This specimen was CD4+ or CD8+ T cells sorted from blood, taken in a trial of the OX40 agonist ivuxolimab. The sequence derives from an adult with an advanced solid tumor such as melanoma, head and neck, liver or kidney cancer. The chain has TRBV6-5 and TRBJ1-1, with D maybe TRBD1 (5 bases). The CDR3 region is CASSYSTAGNTEAFF. The DNA for the CDR3 is TGTGCCAGCAGTTATTCGACAGCGGGGAACACTGAAGCTTTCTTT.